This T cell receptor beta chain derives from a study of molecular identifiers for immune sequencing clone quantification. Study-wide findings and caveats: Barcode-sharing identical TCR molecules could underestimate highly expanded clone sizes. It was shown that clones above 20 RNA copies held over 97% of effector molecules, but under 1% in naive cells. Spike-in Jurkat TCR RNA from a single cell reportedly registered among 900,000 to 1,000,000 naive cells.

The authors built bulk TCR libraries by previously described methods with listed TCR primers. TCRdb used MiXCR to reprocess the PCR reads, holding one entry per CDR3 protein. The data show about 640,000 distinct CDR3 sequences, less than 20% seen once. In regard to this clonotype: Its antigen is unidentified.

V shed 1 base and J shed 8 bases, with 17 bases lying between them. Germline CDR1 and CDR2: LGHNA and YSLEER. CDR3 length: 15 residues. The sequenced material came from naive CD8+ T cells from blood, with Jurkat cell RNA spiked in. Subset given: FACS-sorted CD8+CD4-CCR7+CD45RA+ naive T cells. The sequence derives from a human donor in good health. Some libraries in this study had Jurkat cell RNA spiked in. The V call is TRBV4-3, the J call TRBJ1-2, with D perhaps TRBD1 (6 bases). The CDR3 coding sequence is TGCGCCAGCAGCCAAGGCAGAGGGGGAATGGACGGCTACACCTTC. As protein: CASSQGRGGMDGYTF.